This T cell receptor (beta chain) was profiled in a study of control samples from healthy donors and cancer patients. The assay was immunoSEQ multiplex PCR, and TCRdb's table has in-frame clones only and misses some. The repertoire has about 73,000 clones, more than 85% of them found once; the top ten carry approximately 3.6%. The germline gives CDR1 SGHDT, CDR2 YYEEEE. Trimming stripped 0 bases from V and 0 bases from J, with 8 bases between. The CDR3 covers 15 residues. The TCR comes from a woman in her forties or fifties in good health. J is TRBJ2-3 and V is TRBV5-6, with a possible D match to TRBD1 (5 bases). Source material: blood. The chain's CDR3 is CASSLGGASTDTQYF. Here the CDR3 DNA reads TGTGCCAGCAGCTTGGGTGGGGCTAGCACAGATACGCAGTATTTT.